The sequence of this T cell receptor (beta chain) was determined in a study of regulatory T cells in long-lasting Graves disease. Sequencing libraries for TCR beta were prepared with iRepertoire HTBI primers and Arm-PCR of CDR3 regions. TCRdb passed the multiplex PCR reads through MiXCR, listing each CDR3 protein once. The profile shows 400,000 to 450,000 distinct CDR3 sequences, under 15% of them singletons. The study's findings and limits: Persistent cases favored TRBV28, TRBJ1-2 and TRBJ2-5. No thyroid tissue was studied; the work used peripheral blood only.

CDR1 is MGHRA and CDR2 is YSYEKL in the germline V gene. V was clipped by 1 base and J by 0 bases, with 7 bases between them. The CDR3 is 14 amino acids. Time point: newly diagnosed GD, antithyroid drugs for less than 3 months. RNA from PBMCs was the source of the TCR library. Patients were from an endocrinology department in Xi'an, China. This clonotype appeared a few times. Its antigen is unidentified. These data also featured in a second study, about T cells in Graves' hyperthyroidism and ophthalmopathy.

The source was peripheral blood mononuclear cells (PBMCs), collected at new diagnosis, from a patient treated with antithyroid drugs. The sequence was obtained from a young woman with Graves disease. The chain uses TRBV4-1 and TRBJ2-7; D remains unclear. The CDR3 protein is CASSQVFGSYEQYF. CDR3 DNA sequence: TGCGCCAGCAGCCAAGTTTTTGGCTCCTACGAGCAGTACTTC.